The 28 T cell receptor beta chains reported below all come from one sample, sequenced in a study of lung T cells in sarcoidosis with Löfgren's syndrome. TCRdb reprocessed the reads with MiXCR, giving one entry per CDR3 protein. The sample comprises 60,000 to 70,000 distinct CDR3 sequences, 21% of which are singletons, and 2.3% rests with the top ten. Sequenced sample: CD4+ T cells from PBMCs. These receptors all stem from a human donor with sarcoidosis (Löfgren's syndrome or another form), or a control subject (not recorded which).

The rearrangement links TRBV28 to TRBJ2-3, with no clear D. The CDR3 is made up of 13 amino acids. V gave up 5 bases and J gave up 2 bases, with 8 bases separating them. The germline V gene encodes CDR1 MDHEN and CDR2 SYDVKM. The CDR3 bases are TGTGCCAGCAGTCCGAGGAACACAGATACGCAGTATTTT. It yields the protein CASSPRNTDTQYF.

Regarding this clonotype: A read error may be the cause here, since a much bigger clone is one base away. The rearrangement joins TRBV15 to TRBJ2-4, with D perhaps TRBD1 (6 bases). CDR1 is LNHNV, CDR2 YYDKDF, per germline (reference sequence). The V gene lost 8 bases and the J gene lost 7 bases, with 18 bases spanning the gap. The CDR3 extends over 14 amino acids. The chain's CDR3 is CATPGVGRRNIQYF. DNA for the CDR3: TGTGCCACCCCAGGGGTAGGCAGGAGGAACATTCAGTACTTC.

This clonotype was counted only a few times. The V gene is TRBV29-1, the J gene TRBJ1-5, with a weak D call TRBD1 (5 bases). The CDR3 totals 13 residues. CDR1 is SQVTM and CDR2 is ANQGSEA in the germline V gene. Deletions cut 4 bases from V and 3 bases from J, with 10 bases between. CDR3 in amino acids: CSVATANNQPQHF. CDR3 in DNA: TGCAGCGTTGCGACAGCTAACAATCAGCCCCAGCATTTT.

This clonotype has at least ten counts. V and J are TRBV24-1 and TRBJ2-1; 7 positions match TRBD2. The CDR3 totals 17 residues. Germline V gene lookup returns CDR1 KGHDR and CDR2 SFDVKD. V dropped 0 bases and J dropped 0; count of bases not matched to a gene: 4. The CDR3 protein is CATSDLSGEDSYNEQFF. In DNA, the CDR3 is TGTGCCACCAGTGATTTGAGCGGGGAGGACTCCTACAATGAGCAGTTCTTC.

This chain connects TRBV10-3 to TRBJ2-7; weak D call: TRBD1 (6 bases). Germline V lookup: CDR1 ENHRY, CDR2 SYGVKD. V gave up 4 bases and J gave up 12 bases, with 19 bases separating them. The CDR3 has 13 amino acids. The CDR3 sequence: CAISGSGHGFRYF. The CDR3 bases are TGTGCCATCAGTGGCTCGGGACACGGGTTTAGGTACTTC.

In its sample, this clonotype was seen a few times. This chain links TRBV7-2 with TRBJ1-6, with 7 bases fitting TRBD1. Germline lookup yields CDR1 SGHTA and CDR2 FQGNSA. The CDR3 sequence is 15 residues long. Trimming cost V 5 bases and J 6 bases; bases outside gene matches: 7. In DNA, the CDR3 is TGTGCCAGCAGCGCATCCAGGGGGGGTAATTCACCCCTCCACTTT. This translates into CASSASRGGNSPLHF.

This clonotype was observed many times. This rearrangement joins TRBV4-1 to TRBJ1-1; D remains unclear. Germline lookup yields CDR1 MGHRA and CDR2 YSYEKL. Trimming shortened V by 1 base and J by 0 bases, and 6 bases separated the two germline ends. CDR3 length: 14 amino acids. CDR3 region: CASSQVGVNTEAFF. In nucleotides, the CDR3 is TGCGCCAGCAGCCAAGTCGGGGTGAACACTGAAGCTTTCTTT.

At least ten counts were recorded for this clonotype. The CDR3 protein is CSARDGATPGGRNEQFF. CDR3 DNA: TGCAGTGCTAGAGATGGGGCGACCCCCGGGGGGCGGAATGAGCAGTTCTTC. The rearrangement joins TRBV20-1 to TRBJ2-1, with a tentative D call TRBD2 (7 bases). CDR1 DFQATT and CDR2 SNEGSKA come from the germline V gene (reference sequence). V shed 0 bases and J shed 7 bases, with 22 bases lying between them. There are 17 residues in the CDR3.

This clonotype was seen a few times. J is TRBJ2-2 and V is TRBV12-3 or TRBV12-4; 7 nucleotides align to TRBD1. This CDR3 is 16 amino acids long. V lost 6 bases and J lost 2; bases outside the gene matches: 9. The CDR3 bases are TGTGCCAGCAGACTCCGGAGACAGGGTAACACCGGGGAGCTGTTTTTT. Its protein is CASRLRRQGNTGELFF.

The CDR3 bases are TGTGCCAGCAGCCCAGGGGACTATGGCTACACCTTC. Amino acid sequence: CASSPGDYGYTF. The chain recombines TRBV28 with TRBJ1-2; maybe TRBD1 (6 bases). V lost 6 bases and J 3 bases, leaving 8 bases between the germline ends. Germline CDR1 MDHEN, CDR2 SYDVKM. The CDR3 is 12 residues long.

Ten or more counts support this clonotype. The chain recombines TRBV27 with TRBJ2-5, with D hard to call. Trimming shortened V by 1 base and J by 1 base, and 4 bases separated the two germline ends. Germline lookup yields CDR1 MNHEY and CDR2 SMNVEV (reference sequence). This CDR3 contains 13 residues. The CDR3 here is CASSLFGQETQYF. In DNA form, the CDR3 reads TGTGCCAGCAGTTTATTCGGCCAAGAGACCCAGTACTTC.

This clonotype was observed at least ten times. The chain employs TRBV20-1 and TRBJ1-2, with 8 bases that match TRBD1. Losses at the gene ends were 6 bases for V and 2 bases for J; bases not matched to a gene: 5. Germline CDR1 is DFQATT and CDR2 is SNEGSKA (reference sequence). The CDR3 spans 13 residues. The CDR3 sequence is CSAMTGANYGYTF. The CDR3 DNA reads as TGCAGTGCCATGACAGGGGCAAACTATGGCTACACCTTC.

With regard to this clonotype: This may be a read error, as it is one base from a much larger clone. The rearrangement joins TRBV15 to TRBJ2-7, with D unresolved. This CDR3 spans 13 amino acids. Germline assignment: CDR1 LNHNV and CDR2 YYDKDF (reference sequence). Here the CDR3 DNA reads TGTGCCACCAGCAGAGATAGAGCCTACGAGCAGTGCTTC. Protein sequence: CATSRDRAYEQCF.

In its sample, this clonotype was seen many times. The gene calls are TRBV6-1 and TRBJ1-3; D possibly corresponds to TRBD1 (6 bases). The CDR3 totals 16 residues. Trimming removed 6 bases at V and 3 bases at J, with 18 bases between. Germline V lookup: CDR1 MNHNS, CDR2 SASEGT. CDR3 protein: CASRPPGGQDGNTIYF. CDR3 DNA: TGTGCCAGCAGACCTCCGGGGGGGCAGGATGGAAACACCATATATTTT.

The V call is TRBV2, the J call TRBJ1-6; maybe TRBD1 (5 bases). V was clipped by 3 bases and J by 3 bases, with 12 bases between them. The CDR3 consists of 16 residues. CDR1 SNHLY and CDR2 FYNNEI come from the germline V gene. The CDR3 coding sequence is TGTGCCAGCAGTGATGAGGGGCCAAACTATAATTCACCCCTCCACTTT. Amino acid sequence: CASSDEGPNYNSPLHF.

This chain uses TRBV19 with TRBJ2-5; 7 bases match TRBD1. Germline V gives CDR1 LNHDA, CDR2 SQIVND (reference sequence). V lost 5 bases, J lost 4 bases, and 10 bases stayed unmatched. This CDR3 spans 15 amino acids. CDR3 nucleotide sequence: TGTGCCAGTAGTGCTGACAGGGAAAGGAGAGAGACCCAGTACTTC. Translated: CASSADRERRETQYF. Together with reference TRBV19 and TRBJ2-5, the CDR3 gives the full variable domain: DGGITQSPKYLFRKEGQNVTLSCEQNLNHDAMYWYRQDPGQGLRLIYYSQIVNDFQKGDIAEGYSVSREKKESFPLTVTSAQKNPTAFYLCASSADRERRETQYFGPGTRLLVL.

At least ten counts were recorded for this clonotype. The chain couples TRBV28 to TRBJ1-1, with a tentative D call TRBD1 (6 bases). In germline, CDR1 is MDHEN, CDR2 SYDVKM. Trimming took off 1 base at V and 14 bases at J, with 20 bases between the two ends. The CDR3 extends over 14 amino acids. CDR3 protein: CASSLFMGTPRGFF. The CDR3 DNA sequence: TGTGCCAGCAGTTTATTTATGGGGACACCGAGAGGGTTCTTT.

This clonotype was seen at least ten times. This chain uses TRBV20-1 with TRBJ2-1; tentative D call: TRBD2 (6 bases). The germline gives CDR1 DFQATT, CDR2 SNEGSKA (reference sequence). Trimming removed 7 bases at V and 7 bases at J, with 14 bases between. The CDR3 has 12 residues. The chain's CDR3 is CSVGGLKNEQFF. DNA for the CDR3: TGCAGTGTCGGAGGGCTCAAGAATGAGCAGTTCTTC.

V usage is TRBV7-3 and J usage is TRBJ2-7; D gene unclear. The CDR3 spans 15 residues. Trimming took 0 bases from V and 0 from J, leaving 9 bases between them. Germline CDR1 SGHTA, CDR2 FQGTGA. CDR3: CASSLTGGPSYEQYF. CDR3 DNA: TGTGCCAGCAGCTTAACCGGCGGACCCTCCTACGAGCAGTACTTC.

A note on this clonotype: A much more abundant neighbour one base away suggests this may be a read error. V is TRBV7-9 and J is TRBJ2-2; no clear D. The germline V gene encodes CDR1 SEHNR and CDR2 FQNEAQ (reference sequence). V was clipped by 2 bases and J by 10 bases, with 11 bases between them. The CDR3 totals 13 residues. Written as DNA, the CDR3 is TGTGCCAGCAGCTTAAGTTCCCCTGCGGAGCTGTTTTTT. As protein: CASSLSSPAELFF.

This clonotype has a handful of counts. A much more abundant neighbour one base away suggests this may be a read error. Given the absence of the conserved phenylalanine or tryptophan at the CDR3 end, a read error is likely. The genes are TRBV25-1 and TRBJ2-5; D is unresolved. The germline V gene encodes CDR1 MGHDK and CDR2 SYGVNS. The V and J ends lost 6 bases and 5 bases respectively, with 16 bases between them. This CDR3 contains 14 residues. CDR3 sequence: CASRGNLKVETQYL. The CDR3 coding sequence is TGTGCCAGCAGAGGGAACCTAAAGGTGGAGACCCAGTACCTC.

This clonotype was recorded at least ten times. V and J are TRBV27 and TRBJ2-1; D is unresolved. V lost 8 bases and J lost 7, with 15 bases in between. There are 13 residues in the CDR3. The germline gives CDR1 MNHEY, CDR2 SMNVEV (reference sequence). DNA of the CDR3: TGTGCCAGCCCACTTTACCTGGGGAATGAGCAGTTCTTC. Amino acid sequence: CASPLYLGNEQFF.

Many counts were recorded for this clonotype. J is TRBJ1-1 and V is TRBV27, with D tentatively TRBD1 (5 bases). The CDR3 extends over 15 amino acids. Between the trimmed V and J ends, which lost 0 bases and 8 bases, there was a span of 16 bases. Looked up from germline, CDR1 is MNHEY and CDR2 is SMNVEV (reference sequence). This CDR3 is CASSLSNGGGPEAFF. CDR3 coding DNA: TGTGCCAGCAGTTTATCGAATGGGGGAGGTCCGGAAGCTTTCTTT.

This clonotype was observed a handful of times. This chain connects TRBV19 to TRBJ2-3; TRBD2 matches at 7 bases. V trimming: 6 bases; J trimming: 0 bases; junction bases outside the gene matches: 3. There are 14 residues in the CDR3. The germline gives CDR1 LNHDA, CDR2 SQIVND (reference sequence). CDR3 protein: CASRERGSTDTQYF. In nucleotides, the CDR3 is TGTGCCAGTAGAGAGCGGGGCAGCACAGATACGCAGTATTTT.

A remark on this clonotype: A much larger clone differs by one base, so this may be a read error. The chain's CDR3 is CSTREGNTIYF. Here the CDR3 DNA reads TGCAGTACTAGAGAGGGAAACACCATATATTTT. The chain couples TRBV20-1 to TRBJ1-3; D is uncertain. Germline values: CDR1 DFQATT, CDR2 SNEGSKA (reference sequence). This CDR3 region has 11 residues.

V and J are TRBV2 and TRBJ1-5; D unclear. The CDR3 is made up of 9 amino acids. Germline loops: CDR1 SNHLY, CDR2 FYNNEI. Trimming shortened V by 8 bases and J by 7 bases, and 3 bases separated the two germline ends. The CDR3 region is CASDQPQHF. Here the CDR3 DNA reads TGTGCCAGCGACCAGCCCCAGCATTTT.

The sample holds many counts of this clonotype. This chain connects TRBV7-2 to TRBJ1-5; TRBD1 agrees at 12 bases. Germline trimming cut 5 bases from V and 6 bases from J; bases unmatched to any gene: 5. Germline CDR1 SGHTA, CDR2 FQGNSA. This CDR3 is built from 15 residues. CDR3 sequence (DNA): TGTGCCAGCAGCAGGGACAGGGGGCCCTTTCAGCCCCAGCATTTT. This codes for CASSRDRGPFQPQHF.

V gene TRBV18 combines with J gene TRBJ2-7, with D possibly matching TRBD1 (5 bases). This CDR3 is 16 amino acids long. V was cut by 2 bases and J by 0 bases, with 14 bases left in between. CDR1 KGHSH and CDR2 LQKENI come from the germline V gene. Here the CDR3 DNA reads TGTGCCAGCTCACCAGAAAAGGGGATAGCCTCCTACGAGCAGTACTTC. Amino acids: CASSPEKGIASYEQYF. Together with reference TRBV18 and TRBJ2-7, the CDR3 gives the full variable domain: NAGVMQNPRHLVRRRGQEARLRCSPMKGHSHVYWYRQLPEEGLKFMVYLQKENIIDESGMPKERFSAEFPKEGPSILRIQQVVRGDSAAYFCASSPEKGIASYEQYFGPGTRLTVT.